A selection of T cell receptor beta chains follows, all from one sample in a study of T cell responses to AZD1222 COVID-19 vaccine. The data were produced by immunoSEQ multiplex PCR, yet TCRdb's version contains in-frame clones alone and is incomplete. Of just over 60,000 clones listed, approximately 80% were seen once; the top ten hold around 15%. The specimen comprised peripheral blood, sampled on day 0 of AZD1222 vaccination. All receptors derive from an adult in good health. The CDR3 runs from the conserved cysteine through the conserved F or W. D genes are given only for firm matches. Clone size is not always given. Where it is, it says once, few, many or a class for expanded clones.

TRBJ1-2 TRBV7-9 . . TGTGCCAGCAGCTTAGGGGGGCTTGGCTACACCTTC CASSLGGLGYTF
TRBJ2-1 TRBV4-3 . . TGCGCCAGCAGCCAGTTCGCTAGGGACCGTGAGCAGTTCTTC CASSQFARDREQFF
TRBJ1-5 TRBV5-5 . . TGTGCCAGCAGCAAACACCGGGAGATCAATCAGCCCCAGCATTTT CASSKHREINQPQHF
TRBJ1-2 TRBV6-2/TRBV6-3 few TRBD1 TGTGCCAGCAGTTACTCCGGACAGGGGTTTGGCTACACCTTC CASSYSGQGFGYTF
TRBJ2-5 TRBV20-1 few . TGCAGTGCTAGGCCCTTGGAGACCCAGTACTTC CSARPLETQYF
TRBJ1-5 TRBV5-5 . . TGTGCCAGCAGCTTGGACCGGGGGACCGATCAGCCCCAGCATTTT CASSLDRGTDQPQHF
TRBJ2-1 TRBV7-3 few . TGTGCCAGCAGCCCCGATCGCAATGAGCAGTTCTTC CASSPDRNEQFF
TRBJ1-2 TRBV20-1 . . TGCAGTGCTAGAACGCTGGGGGGCTACACCTTC CSARTLGGYTF
TRBJ1-5 TRBV2 medium-sized . TGTGCCAGCAGTGAACCGGGTCAGCCCCAGCATTTT CASSEPGQPQHF
TRBJ1-1 TRBV7-9 once . TGTGCCAGCACCACAGGGAACACTGAAGCTTTCTTT CASTTGNTEAFF
TRBJ2-7 TRBV6-6 . . TGTGCCAGCGGGGATCTACAGGAGGAGCAGTACTTC CASGDLQEEQYF
TRBJ1-5 TRBV21-1 . . TGTGCCAGCAGCAAAGATCCCCCAGGGGGCGCTTCTAGACAGCCCCAGCATTTT CASSKDPPGGASRQPQHF
TRBJ2-3 TRBV20-1 few . TGCAGTGCTCCCCTAGTTACGCAGTATTTT CSAPLVTQYF
TRBJ1-1 TRBV4-2 . . TGTGCCAGCAGCCAAGATTTAGTGGAACCTGAAGCTTTCTTT CASSQDLVEPEAFF
TRBJ1-3 TRBV28 . TRBD1 TGTGCCAGCAGTTTTGGGACAGTGGTTACTGGAAACACCATATATTTT CASSFGTVVTGNTIYF
TRBJ1-5 TRBV3-1/TRBV3-2 . TRBD1 TGTGCCAGCAGCCGTACCGGGACAGGGGGCCCGAAGGCATCTTATAGCAATCAGCCCCAGCATTTT CASSRTGTGGPKASYSNQPQHF
TRBJ2-1 TRBV7-9 . TRBD2 TGTGCCAGCAGCCCGGGACTAGCTTTACATGAGCAGTTCTTC CASSPGLALHEQFF
TRBJ2-7 TRBV10-1 . . TGCGCCAGCAGTGAGAGGGTTTGGGGGGATTCGTCCTACGAGCAGTACTTC CASSERVWGDSSYEQYF
TRBJ2-7 TRBV5-5 . TRBD1 TGTGCCAGCAGAACCGCCGGCAGGGGGATATCGTTAGGGACCTACGAGCAGTACTTC CASRTAGRGISLGTYEQYF
TRBJ2-7 TRBV7-2 . . TGTGCCAGCAGCTTAGGCTCGGGGGGCCTCTACGAGCAGTACTTC CASSLGSGGLYEQYF
TRBJ1-1 TRBV19 . . TGTGCCAGTAGTATGCCCCTGACAGTCGGGAGCGCTTTCTTT CASSMPLTVGSAFF
TRBJ1-3 TRBV7-9 . . TGTGCCAGCAGCCTCGCAGGGTCTGGAAACACCATATATTTT CASSLAGSGNTIYF
TRBJ2-5 TRBV3-1/TRBV3-2 once . TGTGCCAGCAGCCAAGAGCGTCAGGGCGGGTCAGAGACCCAGTACTTC CASSQERQGGSETQYF
TRBJ1-3 TRBV19 . . TGTGCCAGTTTGCTTCTAACGGGCTCTGGAAACACCATATATTTT CASLLLTGSGNTIYF
TRBJ1-4 TRBV27 few . TGTGCCAGCAGTCTCCGACAGGACGTTCACGAAAAACTGTTTTTT CASSLRQDVHEKLFF
TRBJ2-7 TRBV10-2 . . TGCGCCAGCAGCCTACTAGCACCCGAGCAGTACTTC CASSLLAPEQYF
TRBJ2-4 TRBV4-2 . . TGTGCCAGCAGCGAAAGACCGGGAGACATTCAGTACTTC CASSERPGDIQYF
TRBJ1-2 TRBV11-1 . . TGTGCCAGCAGCTTAGTACCGGGGACTTCCTATGGCTACACCTTC CASSLVPGTSYGYTF
TRBJ2-7 TRBV12-3/TRBV12-4 . . TGTGCCAGCAGTTTAGGGGCTTCCTACGAGCAGTACTTC CASSLGASYEQYF